These T cell receptor beta chains were read from a single sample in a study of T-cell memory formation after mild COVID-19. TCRdb used MiXCR to reprocess the 5' RACE reads, holding one entry per CDR3 protein. The sample lists approximately 400,000 distinct CDR3 sequences; 20% to 30% were seen once. The sample was PBMCs or a T cell subset sorted from them (not recorded which). These receptors all stem from an adult woman who had mild COVID-19 (a few samples of this study predate the infection). Cell type and time point are not known. Each CDR3 is given without its conserved first and last residue. D genes are given only for firm matches.

d_call j_call v_call cdr3_aa
TRBD2 TRBJ2-1 TRBV5-1 ASSQLAGVESEQF
. TRBJ2-2 TRBV9 ASSPSRDTFGRTGELF
TRBD1 TRBJ1-2 TRBV4-3 ASSQDRATGVWTGYT
. TRBJ1-5 TRBV6-1 ASSRAATKNNQPQH
TRBD1 TRBJ1-2 TRBV29-1 SVGQGGNYGYT
. TRBJ1-2 TRBV12-3/TRBV12-4 ASSLFETYGYT
. TRBJ2-2 TRBV15 ATSRETGGTGELF
. TRBJ2-7 TRBV30 ACSTGNEQY
. TRBJ2-6 TRBV20-1 SMSSGANVLT
TRBD2 TRBJ2-1 TRBV2 ASLRGGSVNEQF
. TRBJ1-1 TRBV12-3/TRBV12-4 ASSLILNQNTEAF
. TRBJ1-5 TRBV24-1 ATSLGGGDGPQH
TRBD2 TRBJ2-7 TRBV4-1 ASSQGGGGLSYEQY
TRBD2 TRBJ2-3 TRBV6-1 AGGVLADTQY
. TRBJ1-5 TRBV6-5 ASSYSTGSNQPQH
TRBD1 TRBJ1-2 TRBV5-1 ASSSGDRVEHYGYT
. TRBJ1-5 TRBV12-3/TRBV12-4 ASRGGASNQPQH
. TRBJ2-1 TRBV9 ASSPVVLFNEQF
TRBD2 TRBJ2-7 TRBV9 ASSVTSGLLNEQY
TRBD1 TRBJ1-2 TRBV7-9 ASSPGQGVSGYGYT
. TRBJ1-2 TRBV5-5 ASSLGRRMSYGYT
TRBD2 TRBJ2-5 TRBV6-2/TRBV6-3 ASSYSGAGGPETQY
TRBD2 TRBJ2-1 TRBV12-3/TRBV12-4 ASSLSPGSREGEQF
TRBD2 TRBJ2-1 TRBV6-6 AIGLAGGPNEQF
. TRBJ1-1 TRBV5-1 ASSLGPRGDTEAF
. TRBJ1-1 TRBV7-9 ASSSLRRGLTEAF
TRBD1 TRBJ1-2 TRBV25-1 ASSERGTGADGYT
TRBD2 TRBJ2-7 TRBV7-9 ASSLRTSGVQSYEQY
. TRBJ1-2 TRBV30 AWSVYGGDGYT
. TRBJ2-1 TRBV24-1 ATSDQGSSYNEQF
TRBD1 TRBJ1-1 TRBV6-5 ASSYPGQGLNTEAF
. TRBJ2-7 TRBV18 ASSPVGDSYEQY
TRBD1 TRBJ2-1 TRBV30 AWSSDRVEF